This TCR beta chain was sequenced during a study of blood T cells in healthy people across ages. This clonotype has only one observation. Its antigen remains unidentified. Broader study findings: Any changes in expanded clonotypes were possibly confounded, as donor CMV status remained unknown. Long-lived and aged donors differed, with more naive CD4+ cells and higher diversity in the long-lived.

Looked up from germline, CDR1 is SQVTM and CDR2 is ANQGSEA. The CDR3 is 10 amino acids. V gave up 5 bases and J gave up 3 bases, with 2 bases separating them. Every sample yielded at least 6 million isolated PBMCs. A sample-barcoded 5' primer and a J-beta primer mix were used in a second PCR of roughly 7 to 11 cycles. A template-switch adaptor containing 12 random nucleotides labeled each cDNA molecule. TCRdb re-called the 5' RACE reads through MiXCR, storing one row per CDR3 protein. The sample has 2 million or so distinct CDR3 sequences, around half seen once. Specimen: blood. The chain uses TRBV29-1 and TRBJ2-1; D ambiguous. This clonotype was sampled from a woman aged 40 to 50 in good health. The DNA of the CDR3 is TGCAGCGTTTTCTACAATGAGCAGTTCTTC. Its protein is CSVFYNEQFF.